The source of this T cell receptor (beta chain) is a study of T cell repertoires in cytomegalovirus infection. Across the whole study: Used in the study were CMV epitopes, some recently identified and HLA-C-restricted, others well-studied and HLA-B-restricted.

The CDR3 is 16 amino acids. V lost 1 base to trimming and J lost 5 bases, with 13 bases between them. The germline V gene has CDR1 SGHRS and CDR2 YFSETQ. Study outcomes and limitations: Pooled public TCR beta family frequency picked out CMV carriers with the relevant HLA.

A note on this clonotype: Antigen: not known.

From the reads, TCRdb called clonotypes with MiXCR, one entry per CDR3 protein. The table has approximately 270,000 distinct CDR3 sequences, roughly a fifth seen once; the top ten hold about 21%. The sequencing here drew on cultured PBMCs, taken from culture after CMV antigen stimulation. This clonotype originated in a human donor in good health (CMV status not recorded). Some clones in this sample may be carry-over from other donors' samples. This sequence joins TRBV5-1 and TRBJ1-6; D possibly corresponds to TRBD1 (5 bases). The CDR3: CASSLIGPGNNSPLHF. The CDR3 DNA reads TGCGCCAGCAGCTTGATCGGCCCAGGGAATAATTCACCCCTCCACTTT.